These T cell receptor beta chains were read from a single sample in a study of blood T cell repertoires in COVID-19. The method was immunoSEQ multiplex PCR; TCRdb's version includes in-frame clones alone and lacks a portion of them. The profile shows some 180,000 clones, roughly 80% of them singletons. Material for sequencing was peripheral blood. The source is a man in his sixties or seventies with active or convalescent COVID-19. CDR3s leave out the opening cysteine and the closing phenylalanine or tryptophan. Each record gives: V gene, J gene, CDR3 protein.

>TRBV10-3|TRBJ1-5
AIGANNQPQH
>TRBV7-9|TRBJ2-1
ASSSPRGGYNEQF
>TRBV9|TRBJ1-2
ASSGGTGWGAYGYT
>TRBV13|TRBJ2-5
ASSFPRDTGKSETQY
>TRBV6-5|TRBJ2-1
ASSKDRGHYNEQF
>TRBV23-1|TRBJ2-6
ASSRGGPGANVLT
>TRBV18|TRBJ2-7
ASSPPGQGAYEQY
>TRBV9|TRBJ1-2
ASSPRGRTGNGYT
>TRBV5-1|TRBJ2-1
ASSLAAGGYHNEQF
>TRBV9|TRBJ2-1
ASSPRGTGYNEQF
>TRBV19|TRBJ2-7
ASSPGQGSSYEQY